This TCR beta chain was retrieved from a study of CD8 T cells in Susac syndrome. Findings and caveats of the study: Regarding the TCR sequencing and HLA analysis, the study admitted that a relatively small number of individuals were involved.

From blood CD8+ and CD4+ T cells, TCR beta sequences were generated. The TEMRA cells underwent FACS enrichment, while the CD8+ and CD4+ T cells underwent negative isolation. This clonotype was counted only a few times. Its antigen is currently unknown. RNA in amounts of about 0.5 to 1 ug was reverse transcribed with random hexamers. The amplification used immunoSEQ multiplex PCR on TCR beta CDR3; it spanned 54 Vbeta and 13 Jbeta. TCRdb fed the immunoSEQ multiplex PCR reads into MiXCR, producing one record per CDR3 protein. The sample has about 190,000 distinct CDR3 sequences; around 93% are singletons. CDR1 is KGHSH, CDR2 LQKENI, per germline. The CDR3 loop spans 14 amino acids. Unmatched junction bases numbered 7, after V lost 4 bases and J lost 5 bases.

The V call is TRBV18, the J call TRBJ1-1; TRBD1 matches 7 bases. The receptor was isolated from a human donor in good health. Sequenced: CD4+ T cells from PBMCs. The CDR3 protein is CASSLSQGRTEAFF. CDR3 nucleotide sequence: TGTGCCAGCTCACTTTCACAGGGGAGGACTGAAGCTTTCTTT. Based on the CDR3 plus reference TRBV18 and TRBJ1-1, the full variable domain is NAGVMQNPRHLVRRRGQEARLRCSPMKGHSHVYWYRQLPEEGLKFMVYLQKENIIDESGMPKERFSAEFPKEGPSILRIQQVVRGDSAAYFCASSLSQGRTEAFFGQGTRLTVV.